The 15 T cell receptor beta chains below come from one sample, sequenced in a study of breast tumors, draining lymph nodes, adjacent tissues. TCRdb used MiXCR to reprocess the multiplex PCR reads, holding one entry per CDR3 protein. The sample holds about 150,000 distinct CDR3 sequences; about 22% are singletons and the top ten take roughly 2.5%. Samples came from axillary lymph nodes draining the breast cancer. The sample was axillary lymph node tissue. The receptors derive from a female donor with breast cancer. Some clones in this sample may be carry-over from other donors' samples.

This clonotype was observed at least ten times. The CDR3 DNA follows: TGCAGTACGTACGAGACCGGCACAGATACGCAGTATTTT. Amino acids: CSTYETGTDTQYF. The chain joins TRBV20-1 to TRBJ2-3; D is unresolved. Germline CDR1 is DFQATT and CDR2 is SNEGSKA (reference sequence). The germline V and J ends were trimmed by 8 bases and 1 base, with 13 bases remaining between them. The CDR3 has 13 residues.

This clonotype was detected once. This may stem from a read error, because a much larger clone lies one nucleotide away. The V gene is TRBV29-1, the J gene TRBJ2-2; TRBD2 matches at 9 bases. Germline V gene sequence: CDR1 SQVTM, CDR2 ANQGSEA. J lost 7 bases, V lost 0 bases, and 9 bases had no gene match. The CDR3 has 16 amino acids. CDR3 DNA sequence: TGCAGCGTTGAAGATCGACTAGCGGTAGTGGGCGGGGAGCTGTTTTTT. Protein: CSVEDRLAVVGGELFF.

This clonotype was seen ten or more times. The chain is built from TRBV5-8 and TRBJ2-1, with TRBD1 matching 8 bases. Trimming at V came to 6 bases and at J to 5 bases, leaving 16 bases not matched to a gene. Per germline, CDR1 SGHTS and CDR2 YDEGEE. The CDR3 is 17 amino acids. The CDR3 is CASNSEVGQGINNEQFF. The DNA for the CDR3 is TGTGCCAGCAACTCTGAGGTAGGACAGGGTATCAACAATGAGCAGTTCTTC.

This clonotype was detected many times. The chain links TRBV4-1 to TRBJ2-3, with D perhaps TRBD1 (6 bases). This CDR3 has 16 residues. The germline V and J ends were trimmed by 0 bases and 2 bases, with 12 bases remaining between them. Germline loops: CDR1 MGHRA, CDR2 YSYEKL. The CDR3 loop reads CASSQDPGAATDTQYF. For the CDR3, the DNA is TGCGCCAGCAGCCAAGATCCAGGGGCGGCCACAGATACGCAGTATTTT.

This clonotype was picked up a small number of times. V usage is TRBV5-4 and J usage is TRBJ2-5, with 13 bases fitting TRBD2. The germline V gene encodes CDR1 SGHNT and CDR2 YYREEE (reference sequence). V was clipped by 3 bases and J by 7 bases; unmatched bases: 12. CDR3 length: 17 residues. This CDR3 is CASSSLLAGGPVGTQYF. DNA of the CDR3: TGTGCCAGCAGCTCCTTACTAGCGGGAGGGCCGGTAGGGACCCAGTACTTC.

In regard to this clonotype: This clone may be a read error of a much larger clone one base away. The CDR3 does not end in the conserved phenylalanine or tryptophan, so this is likely a read error. This chain uses TRBV19 with TRBJ2-5, with a weak D call TRBD1 (6 bases). Trimming removed 6 bases from V and 5 bases from J, with 13 bases in between. In germline, CDR1 is LNHDA, CDR2 SQIVND (reference sequence). This CDR3 comprises 13 residues. The CDR3 spells CASRSRGKETQYL. CDR3 bases: TGTGCCAGTAGGAGCAGGGGCAAGGAGACCCAGTACCTC.

This clonotype was seen repeatedly, ten times or more. The chain is built from TRBV30 and TRBJ2-7; a weak D match, TRBD1 (6 bases). The length of the CDR3 is 15 residues. The V gene's germline CDR1 is GTSNPN and CDR2 SVGIG (reference sequence). Trimming left V 1 base short and J 3 bases short, with 16 bases between. CDR3 nucleotides: TGTGCCTGGAGTGATCTTACGAGGGGGAACTACGAGCAGTACTTC. Residues: CAWSDLTRGNYEQYF.

A few counts support this clonotype. The rearrangement links TRBV19 to TRBJ2-7, with D possibly called TRBD1 or TRBD2 (5 bases each). The CDR3 runs 13 residues. The germline gives CDR1 LNHDA, CDR2 SQIVND (reference sequence). V lost 5 bases and J 3 bases, leaving 11 bases between the germline ends. DNA of the CDR3: TGTGCCAGTAGTCCGGGACCCCTCTACGAGCAGTACTTC. The encoded protein is CASSPGPLYEQYF.

V and J are TRBV11-3 and TRBJ2-1; D may match TRBD1 or TRBD2 (5 bases each). The CDR3 length is 13 residues. Germline CDR1 and CDR2: SGHNT and YENEEA. Trimming took off 5 bases at V and 8 bases at J, with 13 bases between the two ends. The CDR3 reads CASSLREGDEQFF. The CDR3 nucleotides are TGTGCCAGCAGCCTCCGGGAAGGGGATGAGCAGTTCTTC.

The sample holds many counts of this clonotype. The chain links TRBV11-2 to TRBJ2-2; no definite D call. Trimming cost V 7 bases and J 7 bases, with 7 bases left between them. CDR1 is SGHAT and CDR2 is FQNNGV in the germline V gene. The length of the CDR3 is 11 residues. The CDR3 nucleotides read TGTGCCAGCACCAATGGCGGGGAGCTGTTTTTT. Its translation is CASTNGGELFF. The full variable domain, its missing parts supplied by reference TRBV11-2 and TRBJ2-2, is EAGVAQSPRYKIIEKRQSVAFWCNPISGHATLYWYQQILGQGPKLLIQFQNNGVVDDSQLPKDRFSAERLKGVDSTLKIQPAKLEDSAVYLCASTNGGELFFGEGSRLTVL.

To note about this clonotype: The junction departs from the called germline gene at one end, perhaps through a read error. The chain carries TRBV30 and TRBJ2-1; 11 bases agree with TRBD1. CDR3 length equals 16 residues. Germline V gene lookup returns CDR1 GTSNPN and CDR2 SVGIG (reference sequence). CDR3 DNA sequence: TGTGCTTGGAGCGCCCTTTGGGACAGGGGGTACAATGAGCAGTTCTTC. Amino acid sequence: CAWSALWDRGYNEQFF.

This clonotype was seen a few times. V and J are TRBV2 and TRBJ2-1; 14 nucleotides agree with TRBD2. Trimming cost V 1 base and J 12 bases; bases outside gene matches: 11. CDR3 length equals 17 residues. Looked up from germline, CDR1 is SNHLY and CDR2 is FYNNEI. The CDR3 coding sequence is TGTGCCAGCAGTGAAGAAGGGACTAGCGGGAGTACGAGTGGGCAGTTCTTC. This gives the protein CASSEEGTSGSTSGQFF.

Many counts were recorded for this clonotype. V gene TRBV19 combines with J gene TRBJ2-1; tentative D call: TRBD2 (5 bases). The CDR3 runs 14 residues. Germline V CDR1 and CDR2: LNHDA, SQIVND (reference sequence). Trimming took off 1 base at V and 11 bases at J, with 15 bases between the two ends. CDR3 protein: CASSIGGSEGQQFF. In DNA form, the CDR3 reads TGTGCCAGTAGTATAGGGGGTAGCGAGGGCCAGCAGTTCTTC.

This clonotype was observed many times. V and J are TRBV6-6 and TRBJ2-5; 13 nucleotides agree with TRBD2. With 6 bases clipped from V and 5 bases from J, the junction kept 9 bases outside the gene matches. CDR1 and CDR2 (germline): MNHNY, SVGAGI (reference sequence). The CDR3 has 16 amino acids. The CDR3 coding sequence is TGTGCCAGCAGAAAAGGACTAGCGGGAGCAATGGAGACCCAGTACTTC. Its translation: CASRKGLAGAMETQYF.

This clonotype was counted at least ten times. J is TRBJ2-2 and V is TRBV5-1; D remains ambiguous. V shed 2 bases and J shed 4 bases, with 12 bases lying between them. There are 15 residues in the CDR3. The germline V gene encodes CDR1 SGHRS and CDR2 YFSETQ. The CDR3 loop reads CASSFTLLGTGELFF. CDR3 nucleotides: TGCGCCAGCAGCTTCACCTTGCTGGGCACCGGGGAGCTGTTTTTT.